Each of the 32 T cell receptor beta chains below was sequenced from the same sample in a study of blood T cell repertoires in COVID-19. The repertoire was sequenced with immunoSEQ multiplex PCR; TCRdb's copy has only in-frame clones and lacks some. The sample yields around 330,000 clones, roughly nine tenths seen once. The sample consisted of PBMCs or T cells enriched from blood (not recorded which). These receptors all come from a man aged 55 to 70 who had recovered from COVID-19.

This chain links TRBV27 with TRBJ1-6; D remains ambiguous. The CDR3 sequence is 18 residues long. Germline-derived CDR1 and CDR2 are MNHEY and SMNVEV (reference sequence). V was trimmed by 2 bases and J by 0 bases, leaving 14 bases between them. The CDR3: CASSLRGSLSSYNSPLHF. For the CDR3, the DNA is TGTGCCAGCAGTTTAAGAGGCAGCCTCAGCTCCTATAATTCACCCCTCCACTTT.

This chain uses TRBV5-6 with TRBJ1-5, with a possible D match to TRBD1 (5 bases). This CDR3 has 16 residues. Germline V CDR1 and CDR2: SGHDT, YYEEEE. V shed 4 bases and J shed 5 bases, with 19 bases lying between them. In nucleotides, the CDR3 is TGTGCCAGCAGCAGGGGAGGGATTGTTATCCATCAGCCCCAGCATTTT. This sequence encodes CASSRGGIVIHQPQHF. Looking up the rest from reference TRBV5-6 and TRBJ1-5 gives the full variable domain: DAGVTQSPTHLIKTRGQQVTLRCSPKSGHDTVSWYQQALGQGPQFIFQYYEEEERQRGNFPDRFSGHQFPNYSSELNVNALLLGDSALYLCASSRGGIVIHQPQHFGDGTRLSIL.

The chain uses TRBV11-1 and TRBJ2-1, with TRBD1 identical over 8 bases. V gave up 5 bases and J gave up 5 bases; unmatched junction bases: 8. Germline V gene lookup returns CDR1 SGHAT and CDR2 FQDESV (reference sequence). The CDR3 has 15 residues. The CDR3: CASSLTGALHNEQFF. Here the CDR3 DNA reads TGTGCCAGCAGCCTGACAGGGGCCCTACACAATGAGCAGTTCTTC.

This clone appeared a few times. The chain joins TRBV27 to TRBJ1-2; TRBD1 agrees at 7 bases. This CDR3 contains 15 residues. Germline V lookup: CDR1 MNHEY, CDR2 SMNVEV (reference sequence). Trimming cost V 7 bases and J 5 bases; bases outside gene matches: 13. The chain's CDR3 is CASTQGDGETYGYTF. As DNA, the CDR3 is TGTGCCAGCACCCAGGGGGACGGGGAAACTTATGGCTACACCTTC.

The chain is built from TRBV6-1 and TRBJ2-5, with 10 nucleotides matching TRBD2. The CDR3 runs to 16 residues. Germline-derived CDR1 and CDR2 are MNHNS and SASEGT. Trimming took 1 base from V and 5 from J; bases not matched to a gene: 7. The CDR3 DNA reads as TGTGCCAGCAGTGAAGGGCCTAGCGGGAGTGGGGAGACCCAGTACTTC. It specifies CASSEGPSGSGETQYF.

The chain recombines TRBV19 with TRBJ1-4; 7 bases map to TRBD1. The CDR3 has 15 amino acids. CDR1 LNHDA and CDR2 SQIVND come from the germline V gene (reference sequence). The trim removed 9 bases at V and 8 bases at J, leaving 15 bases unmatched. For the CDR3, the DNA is TGTGCCAGCCTCCGGGACAGCAAGACCAGAGAAAAACTGTTTTTT. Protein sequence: CASLRDSKTREKLFF.

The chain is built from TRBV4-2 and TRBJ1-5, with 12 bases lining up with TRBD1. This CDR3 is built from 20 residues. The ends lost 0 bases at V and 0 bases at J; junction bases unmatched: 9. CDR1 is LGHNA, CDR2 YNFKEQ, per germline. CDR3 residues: CASSQDLGTGGLYSNQPQHF. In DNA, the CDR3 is TGTGCCAGCAGCCAAGATCTCGGGACAGGGGGCCTCTATAGCAATCAGCCCCAGCATTTT.

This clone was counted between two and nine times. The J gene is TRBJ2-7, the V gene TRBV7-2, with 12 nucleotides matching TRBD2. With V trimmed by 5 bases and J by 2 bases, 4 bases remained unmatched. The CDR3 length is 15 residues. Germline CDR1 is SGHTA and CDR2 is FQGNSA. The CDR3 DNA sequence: TGTGCCAGCAGCCTAGGACTAGCGGGGCCCTACGAGCAGTACTTC. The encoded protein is CASSLGLAGPYEQYF.

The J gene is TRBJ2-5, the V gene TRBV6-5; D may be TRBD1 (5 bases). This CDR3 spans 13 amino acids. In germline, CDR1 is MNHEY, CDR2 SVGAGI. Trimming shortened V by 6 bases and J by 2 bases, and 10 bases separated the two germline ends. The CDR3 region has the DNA TGTGCCAGCAGGCGACAGAGTCAAGAGACCCAGTACTTC. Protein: CASRRQSQETQYF.

CDR3 in DNA: TGTGCCAGCAGTTACCGGGGTATGGGCTACACCTTC. This translates into CASSYRGMGYTF. V gene TRBV6-5 combines with J gene TRBJ1-2; D remains unclear. CDR1 is MNHEY, CDR2 SVGAGI, per germline. CDR3 size: 12 residues. Deletions cut 2 bases from V and 8 bases from J, with 9 bases between.

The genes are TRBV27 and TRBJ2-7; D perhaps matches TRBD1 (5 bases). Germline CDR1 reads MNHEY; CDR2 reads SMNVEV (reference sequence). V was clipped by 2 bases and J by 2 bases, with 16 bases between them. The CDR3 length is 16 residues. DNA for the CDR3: TGTGCCAGCAGTTTAAAGTCTTGGTCAGGGACCTACGAGCAGTACTTC. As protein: CASSLKSWSGTYEQYF.

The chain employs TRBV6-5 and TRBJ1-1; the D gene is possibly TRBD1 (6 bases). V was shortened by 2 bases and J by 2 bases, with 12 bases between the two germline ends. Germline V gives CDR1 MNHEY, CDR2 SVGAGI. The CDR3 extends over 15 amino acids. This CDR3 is CASSYDRTANTEAFF. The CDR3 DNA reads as TGTGCCAGCAGTTACGACCGGACAGCAAACACTGAAGCTTTCTTT.

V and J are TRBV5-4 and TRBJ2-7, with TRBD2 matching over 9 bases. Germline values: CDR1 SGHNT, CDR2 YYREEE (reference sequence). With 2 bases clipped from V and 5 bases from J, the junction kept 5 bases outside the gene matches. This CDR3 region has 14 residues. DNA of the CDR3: TGTGCCAGCAGCTTAGTAGCGGGAGTCGACGAGCAGTACTTC. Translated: CASSLVAGVDEQYF.

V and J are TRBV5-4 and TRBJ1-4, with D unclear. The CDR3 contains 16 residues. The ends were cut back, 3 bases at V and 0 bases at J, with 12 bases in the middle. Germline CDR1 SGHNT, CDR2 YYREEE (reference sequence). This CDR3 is CASSSAGSTTNEKLFF. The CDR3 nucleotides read TGTGCCAGCAGCTCGGCGGGAAGCACAACTAATGAAAAACTGTTTTTT.

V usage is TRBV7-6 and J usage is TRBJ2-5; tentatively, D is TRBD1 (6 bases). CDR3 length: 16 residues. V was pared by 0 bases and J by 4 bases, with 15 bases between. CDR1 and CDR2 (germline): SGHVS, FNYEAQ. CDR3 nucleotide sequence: TGTGCCAGCAGCTTAGCCGGCAGGGGTATTTCAGAGACCCAGTACTTC. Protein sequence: CASSLAGRGISETQYF.

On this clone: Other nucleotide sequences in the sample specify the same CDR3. Here the CDR3 reads CSASRGYSNQPQHF. The DNA of the CDR3 is TGCAGTGCTAGTCGGGGTTATAGCAATCAGCCCCAGCATTTT. The rearrangement links TRBV20-1 to TRBJ1-5; D gene ambiguous. The CDR3 consists of 14 residues. V lost 3 bases, J lost 0 bases, and 9 bases lay in between. Germline V gene data show CDR1 as DFQATT and CDR2 as SNEGSKA (reference sequence).

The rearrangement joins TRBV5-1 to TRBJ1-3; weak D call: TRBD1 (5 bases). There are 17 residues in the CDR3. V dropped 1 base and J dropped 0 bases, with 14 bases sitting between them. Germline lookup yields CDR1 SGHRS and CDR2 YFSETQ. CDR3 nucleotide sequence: TGCGCCAGCAGCTTGCCCCGGGACTCTCACTCTGGAAACACCATATATTTT. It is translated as CASSLPRDSHSGNTIYF.

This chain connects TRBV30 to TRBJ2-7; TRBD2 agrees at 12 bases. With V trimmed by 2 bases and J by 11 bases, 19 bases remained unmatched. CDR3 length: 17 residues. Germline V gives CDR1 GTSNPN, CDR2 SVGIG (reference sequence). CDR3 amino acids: CAWSTPGLAGPQGKKYF. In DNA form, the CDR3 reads TGTGCCTGGAGTACACCGGGACTAGCGGGCCCCCAGGGGAAAAAGTACTTC.

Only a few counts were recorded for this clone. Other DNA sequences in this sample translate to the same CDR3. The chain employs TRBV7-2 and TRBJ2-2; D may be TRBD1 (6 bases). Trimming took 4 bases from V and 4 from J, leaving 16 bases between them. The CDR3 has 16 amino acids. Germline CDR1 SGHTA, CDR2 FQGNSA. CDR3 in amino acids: CASSSTGTSGTGELFF. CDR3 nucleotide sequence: TGTGCCAGCAGCTCCACAGGGACCTCGGGCACCGGGGAGCTGTTTTTT.

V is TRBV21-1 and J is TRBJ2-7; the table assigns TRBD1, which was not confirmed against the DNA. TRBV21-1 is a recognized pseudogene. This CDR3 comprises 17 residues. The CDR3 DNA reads TGTGCCAGCAGCAAAGTCGGTGGACACGGCCTAGGTTACGAGCAGTACTTC. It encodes CASSKVGGHGLGYEQYF.

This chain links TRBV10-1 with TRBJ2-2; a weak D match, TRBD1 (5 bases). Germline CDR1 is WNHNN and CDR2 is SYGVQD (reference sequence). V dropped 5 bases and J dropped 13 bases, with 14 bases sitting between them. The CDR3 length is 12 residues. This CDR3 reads CASSPTVVMLFF. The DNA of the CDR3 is TGCGCCAGCAGTCCGACAGTGGTGATGCTGTTTTTT.

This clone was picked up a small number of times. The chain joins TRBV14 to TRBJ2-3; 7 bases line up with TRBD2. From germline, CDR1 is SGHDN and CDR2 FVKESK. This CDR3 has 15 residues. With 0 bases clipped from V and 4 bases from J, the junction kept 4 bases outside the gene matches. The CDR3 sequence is CASSQETGGADTQYF. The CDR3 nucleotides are TGTGCCAGCAGCCAAGAGACGGGAGGCGCAGATACGCAGTATTTT.

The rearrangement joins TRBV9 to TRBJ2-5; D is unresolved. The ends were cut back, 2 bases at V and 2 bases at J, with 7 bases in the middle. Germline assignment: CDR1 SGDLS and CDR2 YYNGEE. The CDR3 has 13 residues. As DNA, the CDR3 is TGTGCCAGCAGCGTCGCGGATCAAGAGACCCAGTACTTC. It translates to CASSVADQETQYF. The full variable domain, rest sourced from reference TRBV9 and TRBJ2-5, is DSGVTQTPKHLITATGQRVTLRCSPRSGDLSVYWYQQSLDQGLQFLIQYYNGEERAKGNILERFSAQQFPDLHSELNLSSLELGDSALYFCASSVADQETQYFGPGTRLLVL.

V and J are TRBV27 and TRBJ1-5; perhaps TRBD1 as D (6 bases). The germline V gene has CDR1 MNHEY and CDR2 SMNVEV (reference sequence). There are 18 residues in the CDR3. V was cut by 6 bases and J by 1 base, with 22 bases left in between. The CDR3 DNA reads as TGTGCCAGCAGATTACGGGGGCCGGGAGGGAAAAGCAATCAGCCCCAGCATTTT. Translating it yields CASRLRGPGGKSNQPQHF.

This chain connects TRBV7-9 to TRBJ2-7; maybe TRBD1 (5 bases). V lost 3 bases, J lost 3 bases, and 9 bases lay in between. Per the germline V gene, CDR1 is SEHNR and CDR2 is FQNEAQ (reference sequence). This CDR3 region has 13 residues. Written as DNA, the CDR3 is TGTGCCAGCAGCTTTCCCCAGGGCTACGAGCAGTACTTC. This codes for CASSFPQGYEQYF. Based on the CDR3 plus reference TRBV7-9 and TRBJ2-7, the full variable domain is DTGVSQNPRHKITKRGQNVTFRCDPISEHNRLYWYRQTLGQGPEFLTYFQNEAQLEKSRLLSDRFSAERPKGSFSTLEIQRTEQGDSAMYLCASSFPQGYEQYFGPGTRLTVT.

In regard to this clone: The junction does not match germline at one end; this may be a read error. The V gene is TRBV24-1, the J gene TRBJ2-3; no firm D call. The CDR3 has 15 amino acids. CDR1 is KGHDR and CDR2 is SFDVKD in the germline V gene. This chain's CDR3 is CATSATLSNTDTQCF. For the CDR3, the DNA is TGTGCCACCAGTGCGACACTCTCGAACACAGATACGCAGTGTTTT.

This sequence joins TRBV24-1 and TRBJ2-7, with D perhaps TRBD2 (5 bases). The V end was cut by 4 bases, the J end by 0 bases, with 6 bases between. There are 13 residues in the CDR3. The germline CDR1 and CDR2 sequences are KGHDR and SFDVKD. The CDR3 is CATSEGSSYEQYF. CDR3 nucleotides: TGTGCCACCAGTGAGGGGAGCTCCTACGAGCAGTACTTC.

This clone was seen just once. CDR3 amino acids: CASGKLAGGTYEQYF. The CDR3 DNA sequence: TGCGCCAGCGGAAAACTAGCGGGAGGGACCTACGAGCAGTACTTC. V gene TRBV10-2 combines with J gene TRBJ2-7; 13 bases map to TRBD2. Germline V gene data show CDR1 as WSHSY and CDR2 as SAAADI. This CDR3 region has 15 residues. V was clipped by 8 bases and J by 2 bases; unmatched bases: 6.

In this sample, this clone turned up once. Here the CDR3 DNA reads TGTGCCAGCAGCTTAGCCCCTTGGGGGGGATACGAGCAGTACTTC. Translated, it gives CASSLAPWGGYEQYF. The rearrangement uses TRBV7-2 and TRBJ2-7; 7 bases agree with TRBD2. Germline values: CDR1 SGHTA, CDR2 FQGNSA. The CDR3 runs 15 residues. The V segment lost 0 bases and the J segment 4 bases; nucleotides outside the gene matches: 6.

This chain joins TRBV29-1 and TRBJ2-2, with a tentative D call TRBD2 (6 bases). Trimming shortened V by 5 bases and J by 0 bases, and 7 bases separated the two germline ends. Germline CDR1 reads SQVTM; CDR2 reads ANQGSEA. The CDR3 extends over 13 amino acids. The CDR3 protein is CSVTGANTGELFF. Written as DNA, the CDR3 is TGCAGCGTTACGGGAGCGAACACCGGGGAGCTGTTTTTT.

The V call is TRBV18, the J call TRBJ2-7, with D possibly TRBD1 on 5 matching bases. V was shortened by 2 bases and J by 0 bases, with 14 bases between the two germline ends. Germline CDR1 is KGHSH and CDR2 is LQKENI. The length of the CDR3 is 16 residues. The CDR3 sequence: CASSPSAGSLSYEQYF. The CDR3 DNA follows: TGTGCCAGCTCACCATCCGCAGGGTCCCTCTCCTACGAGCAGTACTTC.

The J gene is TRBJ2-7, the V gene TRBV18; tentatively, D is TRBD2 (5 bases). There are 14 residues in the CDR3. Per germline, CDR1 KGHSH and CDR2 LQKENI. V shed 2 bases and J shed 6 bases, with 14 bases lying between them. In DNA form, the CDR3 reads TGTGCCAGCTCACCAATCGGGCCTGAGGGCGAGCAGTACTTC. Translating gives CASSPIGPEGEQYF.